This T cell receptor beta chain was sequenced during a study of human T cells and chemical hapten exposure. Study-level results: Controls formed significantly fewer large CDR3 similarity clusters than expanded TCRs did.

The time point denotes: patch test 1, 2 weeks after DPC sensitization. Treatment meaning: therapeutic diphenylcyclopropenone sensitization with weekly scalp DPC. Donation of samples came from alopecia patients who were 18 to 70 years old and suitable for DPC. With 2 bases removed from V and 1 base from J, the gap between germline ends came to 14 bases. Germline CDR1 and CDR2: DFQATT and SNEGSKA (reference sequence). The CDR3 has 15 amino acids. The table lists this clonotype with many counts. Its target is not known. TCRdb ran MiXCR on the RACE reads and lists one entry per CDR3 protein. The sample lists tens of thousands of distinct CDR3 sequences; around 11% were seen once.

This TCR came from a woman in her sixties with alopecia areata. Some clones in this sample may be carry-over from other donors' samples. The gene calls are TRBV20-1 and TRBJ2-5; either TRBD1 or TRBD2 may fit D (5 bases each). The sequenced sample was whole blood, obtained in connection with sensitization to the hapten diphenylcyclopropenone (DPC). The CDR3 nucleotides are TGCAGTGCTAGATTAGTGGGACGTTTCCAAGAGACCCAGTACTTC. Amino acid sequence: CSARLVGRFQETQYF.